These 7 T cell receptor beta chains share one sample of origin, sequenced in a study of T cell repertoires in breast cancer. Unpaired genes were suppressed by blocking oligonucleotides during a second nested PCR. MiXCR was run by TCRdb on the emulsion pairing reads, yielding one entry per CDR3 protein. The sample has around 110 distinct CDR3 sequences; roughly 26% are singletons. An expanded emulsion RT-PCR with primers for all TCR V genes paired CD8+ T cell chains. Sequenced sample: CD8+ T cells. These receptors were obtained from a pool of human donors with breast cancer or a healthy control (not recorded which).

J is TRBJ2-3 and V is TRBV5-1; D may be TRBD1 (5 bases). Near its end, the DNA agrees better with TRBJ1-5, so the J call may be wrong. The CDR3 is made up of 12 amino acids. The V gene's germline CDR1 is SGHRS and CDR2 YFSETQ. The CDR3 DNA sequence: TGCGCCACCTCGGGGGGGTTAGATACGCAGCATTTT. As protein: CATSGGLDTQHF.

Regarding this clonotype: A much larger clone differs by one base, so this may be a read error. The CDR3 bases are TGTGCCAGCAGACGGGACTTTAACACAGGTACGCAGTATTTT. This translates into CASRRDFNTGTQYF. The rearrangement links TRBV7-3 to TRBJ2-3, with a tentative D call TRBD2 (6 bases). CDR1 SGHTA and CDR2 FQGTGA come from the germline V gene. The CDR3 loop spans 14 amino acids.

Within the sample, this clonotype is medium-sized. This chain uses TRBV7-9 with TRBJ2-7; TRBD1 matches 7 bases. Germline CDR1 and CDR2: SEHNR and FQNEAQ (reference sequence). Unmatched junction bases numbered 9, after V lost 4 bases and J lost 3 bases. This CDR3 region has 15 residues. This CDR3 reads CASSSPVDRNYEQYF. Written as DNA, the CDR3 is TGTGCCAGCAGCTCCCCAGTGGACAGGAACTACGAGCAGTACTTC.

Sample share makes this clonotype medium-sized. The gene calls are TRBV7-3 and TRBJ2-5, with D perhaps TRBD2 (6 bases). The V end lost 2 bases, the J end lost 1 base, and 11 bases lay between the germline ends. The CDR3 extends over 15 amino acids. Germline V gene sequence: CDR1 SGHTA, CDR2 FQGTGA. CDR3: CASSLAEGPQETQYF. In nucleotides, the CDR3 is TGTGCCAGCAGCTTAGCGGAGGGGCCCCAAGAGACCCAGTACTTC.

This clonotype counts as medium-sized (0.01 to 0.1%). This chain uses TRBV5-3 with TRBJ2-7; TRBD2 agrees at 9 bases. TRBV5-3 is flagged as an ORF with uncertain function. The J segment lost 7 bases and the V segment lost 8 bases, leaving 13 bases of the junction unmatched. This CDR3 contains 14 residues. The CDR3 DNA reads TGTGCCAGCAGCCCGGGACTAGCCCCCAGGGAGCAGTACTTC. Translated: CASSPGLAPREQYF.

By share of the sample, this clonotype is medium-sized. V gene TRBV19 combines with J gene TRBJ1-6; D uncertain. The CDR3 runs 17 residues. Germline V gene lookup returns CDR1 LNHDA and CDR2 SQIVND (reference sequence). V shed 3 bases and J shed 0 bases, with 12 bases lying between them. As DNA, the CDR3 is TGTGCCAGTAGTATGGATGTCGTGAGCTCCTATAATTCACCCCTCCACTTT. It yields the protein CASSMDVVSSYNSPLHF.

The V gene is TRBV27, the J gene TRBJ1-1; D uncertain. The length of the CDR3 is 11 residues. Trimming left V 7 bases short and J 1 base short, with 4 bases between. Germline V gene data show CDR1 as MNHEY and CDR2 as SMNVEV (reference sequence). CDR3 DNA sequence: TGTGCCAGCATATCGAACACTGAAGCTTTCTTT. Encoded protein: CASISNTEAFF.